Detailed here is one T cell receptor beta chain. The antigen it binds to is not known. Within one base of it there is no much larger clone, and no base qualities were kept. The trim is 4 bases for V and 3 bases for J, with a gap of 13 bases between the germline ends. The CDR3 holds 15 amino acids from the cysteine to the phenylalanine. Of the read, only the CDR3 DNA is kept; its 45 bases are in frame from base 1. CDR1 and CDR2 were assigned from the germline V gene as SGHDN and FVKESK. The record originates from a study of T cells in localized non-small cell lung cancer (dated by TCRdb to 2018 to 2020). Background on the whole study: T cell repertoires of 236 early-stage NSCLC patients were analyzed, with tumors being compared against uninvolved tumor-adjacent lungs. The cohort comprised roughly 220 treatment-naïve NSCLC patients with resected, localized lung tumors. NSCLC patients had a mean age of approximately 66 years, and 129 were male and 107 female.

At diagnosis, peripheral blood, uninvolved tumor-adjacent lung and tumor were collected and stored as a combination of fresh-frozen and FFPE material. For TCR repertoire profiling, blood samples were analyzed as peripheral blood mononuclear cells. Overall results and qualifications from the work: Because of the exploratory design, TCR variables were selected using unadjusted p-values without false-discovery rate correction. Uninvolved tumor-adjacent lung showed the highest T cell clonality, higher than tumor, which suggests more focused antigenic responses in the uninvolved tumor-adjacent lung. Of the top 100 tumor clones, a median of roughly 53 were detected in paired uninvolved adjacent lung; about 28 were also among that lung's top 100. Higher blood T cell density associated with longer overall survival, while higher adjacent-lung clonality associated with shorter survival. Because multi-region tumor sequencing was not performed, intratumor heterogeneity could not be ruled out.

TCR beta CDR3 regions were sequenced from DNA using the immunoSEQ Assay. Per the authors' processing: To compute T cell density, TCR beta template counts were normalized to usable DNA, which was estimated by amplifying housekeeping genes. Richness was estimated using the preseqR package, with extrapolation to 400,000 templates for PBMC samples and to 120,000 templates for tissue samples. Clonality was defined by subtracting Pielou's evenness from one. Differential abundance testing on productive amino-acid clonotypes, with a minimum total count of 5 and an alpha of 0.1, was used to identify tissue-enriched TCRs. The Jaccard Index and the Morisita Overlap Index were used to measure repertoire overlap between compartments. GLIPH grouped TCR beta CDR3s together with public tetramer-defined viral CDR3s, and a viral motif had to include at least three viral sequences and show V-gene enrichment. TCRdb re-hosts the immuneACCESS table, in-frame sequences only. Its copies lack some clones; in the studies checked, an unresolved V gene accounts for under half of them, and the cause for the rest is not known. D and trimming come from the DNA, and the V and J calls and clone size come from that table. For this sample there are 25,000 or so clones; about 91% appear just once. Roughly 7% of the sample comes from the top ten.

Sequencing used peripheral blood, obtained before any cancer treatment. The rearrangement combines TRBV14 with TRBJ2-1; the D region possibly corresponds to TRBD1 (5 bases align). This clonotype was sampled from a male donor aged 60 or older with stage I lung adenocarcinoma. The CDR3 is CASSPFGALYNEQFF. Here is the DNA: TGTGCCAGCAGCCCTTTTGGGGCCCTCTACAATGAGCAGTTCTTC.